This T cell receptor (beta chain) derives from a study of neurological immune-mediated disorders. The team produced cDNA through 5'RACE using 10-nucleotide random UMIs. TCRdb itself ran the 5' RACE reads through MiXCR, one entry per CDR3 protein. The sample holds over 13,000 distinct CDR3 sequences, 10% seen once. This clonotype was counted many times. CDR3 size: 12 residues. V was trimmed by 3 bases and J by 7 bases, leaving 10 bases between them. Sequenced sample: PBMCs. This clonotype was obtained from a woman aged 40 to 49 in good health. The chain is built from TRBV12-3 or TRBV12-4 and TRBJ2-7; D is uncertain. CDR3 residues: CASSFRPNEQYF. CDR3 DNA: TGTGCCAGCAGTTTCCGACCGAATGAGCAGTACTTC.